This record covers a single T cell receptor beta chain. Its specificity is not known. The source of the sample is a study of graft-versus-host responses after intestinal transplantation. Measured with immunoSEQ multiplex PCR; TCRdb has only the in-frame clones, and not every one. The table lists about 100,000 clones, about 90% of them singletons. Germline CDR1 is SGHTA and CDR2 is FQGTGA. Trimming took 6 bases from V and 2 from J; bases not matched to a gene: 7. The CDR3 runs 15 residues. Source: unstimulated CD4+ T cells sorted from spleen or lymph node cells, taken before transplant. The receptor was derived from a human donor who was the organ donor for an intestinal transplant. This rearrangement joins TRBV7-3 to TRBJ2-5, with 9 nucleotides matching TRBD1. The CDR3 coding sequence is TGTGCCAGCAGTTCCGGGACAGGGTATCAAGAGACCCAGTACTTC. It translates to CASSSGTGYQETQYF.